Described below is a single T cell receptor beta chain sequence and its context. TCRdb used MiXCR to reprocess the 5' RACE reads, holding one entry per CDR3 protein. Of fewer than 250,000 distinct CDR3 sequences listed, under 30% were seen once; the top ten hold about an eighth. This record belongs to a study of T-cell memory formation after mild COVID-19. There are 13 residues in the CDR3. V was clipped by 6 bases and J by 8 bases, with 13 bases between them. Sequencing was carried out using PBMCs or a T cell subset sorted from them (not recorded which). J is TRBJ1-4 and V is TRBV12-3 or TRBV12-4; tentative D call: TRBD1 (6 bases). The source is an adult woman who had mild COVID-19 (a few samples of this study predate the infection). Cell type and time point are not known. CDR3 sequence (DNA): TGTGCCAGCAGGGCGGGACACTTGGAAAAACTGTTTTTT. It specifies CASRAGHLEKLFF.